The 17 T cell receptor beta chains given below trace back to one sample, sequenced in a study of T cells in Graves' hyperthyroidism and ophthalmopathy. Template material for amplifying TCR beta CDR3 regions consisted of RNA transcripts. An initial round of RT-PCR targeting the TCR CDR3 relied on the HTBI primer set. MiXCR was run by TCRdb on the multiplex PCR reads, yielding one entry per CDR3 protein. The sample has some 500,000 distinct CDR3 sequences; 13% to 15% are singletons. Input material: blood. Receptors originate from a woman aged 18-29 years with Graves' hyperthyroidism.

This clonotype has just a few counts. The chain carries TRBV16 and TRBJ2-1; possible D gene TRBD2, 6 bases. With 4 bases removed from V and 9 bases from J, the gap between germline ends came to 16 bases. This CDR3 spans 14 amino acids. Per the germline V gene, CDR1 is KGHSY and CDR2 is FQNENV. The CDR3 loop is CASSLRGTLTEQFF. The CDR3, as DNA: TGTGCCAGCAGCCTTCGCGGGACCCTTACTGAGCAGTTCTTC.

This clonotype was counted only a few times. V and J are TRBV20-1 and TRBJ2-7, with D perhaps matching TRBD1 (5 bases). This CDR3 has 13 amino acids. V lost 1 base to trimming and J lost 5 bases, with 12 bases between them. Germline V lookup: CDR1 DFQATT, CDR2 SNEGSKA (reference sequence). Here the CDR3 reads CSARVPGINEQYF. The CDR3 DNA sequence: TGCAGTGCTAGAGTCCCAGGGATCAACGAGCAGTACTTC.

The rearrangement links TRBV30 to TRBJ2-5; D is unclear. The CDR3 totals 15 residues. In germline, CDR1 is GTSNPN, CDR2 SVGIG (reference sequence). V gave up 3 bases and J gave up 5 bases, with 19 bases separating them. CDR3 in DNA: TGTGCCTGGAGCGCCCCCAGACCCCTGGGGGAGACCCAGTACTTC. Translated, it gives CAWSAPRPLGETQYF.

At least ten counts were recorded for this clonotype. The V and J genes are TRBV24-1 and TRBJ2-5, with 7 nucleotides matching TRBD1. Unmatched junction bases numbered 5, after V lost 5 bases and J lost 0 bases. The germline V gene has CDR1 KGHDR and CDR2 SFDVKD. CDR3 length equals 15 residues. The CDR3 sequence: CATSATDRDQETQYF. Written as DNA, the CDR3 is TGTGCCACCAGTGCCACCGACAGGGACCAAGAGACCCAGTACTTC.

This clonotype was observed a handful of times. CDR3 residues: CASSYMTGGMNTEAFF. Here the CDR3 DNA reads TGTGCCAGCAGCTATATGACGGGGGGGATGAACACTGAAGCTTTCTTT. The chain carries TRBV14 and TRBJ1-1; perhaps TRBD1 as D (5 bases). Trimming took 5 bases from V and 0 from J, leaving 16 bases between them. Germline V lookup: CDR1 SGHDN, CDR2 FVKESK. This CDR3 spans 16 amino acids. The full variable domain, in which reference TRBV14 and TRBJ1-1 provide the parts outside the CDR3, is EAGVTQFPSHSVIEKGQTVTLRCDPISGHDNLYWYRRVMGKEIKFLLHFVKESKQDESGMPNNRFLAERTGGTYSTLKVQPAELEDSGVYFCASSYMTGGMNTEAFFGQGTRLTVV.

The table lists this clonotype with a few counts. The rearrangement links TRBV12-3 or TRBV12-4 to TRBJ2-1; D remains ambiguous. This CDR3 is 14 amino acids long. The V end was cut by 6 bases, the J end by 1 base, with 10 bases between. The DNA for the CDR3 is TGTGCCAGCAGCGAACGGGCATCCTACAATGAGCAGTTCTTC. Its protein product is CASSERASYNEQFF.

The sample holds many counts of this clonotype. This rearrangement joins TRBV11-2 to TRBJ1-2; TRBD1 agrees at 8 bases. After removal of 5 bases from V and 4 bases from J, the junction contained 6 bases not matched to a gene. The CDR3 totals 14 residues. Germline CDR1 SGHAT, CDR2 FQNNGV. CDR3 nucleotide sequence: TGTGCCAGCAGCCCGGACAGGGCTTTCTATGGCTACACCTTC. It translates to CASSPDRAFYGYTF.

This clonotype was counted between two and nine times. The V and J genes are TRBV19 and TRBJ1-5; the D is unclear. Germline assignment: CDR1 LNHDA and CDR2 SQIVND (reference sequence). The V and J ends lost 8 bases and 9 bases respectively, with 20 bases between them. The CDR3 has 14 residues. The DNA for the CDR3 is TGTGCCAGTGCCTCGGTGGGGTCCCAGCGGCCCCAGCATTTT. It encodes CASASVGSQRPQHF. The full variable domain, its missing parts supplied by reference TRBV19 and TRBJ1-5, is DGGITQSPKYLFRKEGQNVTLSCEQNLNHDAMYWYRQDPGQGLRLIYYSQIVNDFQKGDIAEGYSVSREKKESFPLTVTSAQKNPTAFYLCASASVGSQRPQHFGDGTRLSIL.

This clonotype was observed a few times. This chain links TRBV6-9 with TRBJ2-2; D is ambiguous. CDR3 length equals 14 residues. Germline V gene sequence: CDR1 MNHGY, CDR2 SVAAGI. Trimming cost V 2 bases and J 1 base, with 5 bases left between them. CDR3 bases: TGTGCCAGCAGTTATCAGGAGAACACCGGGGAGCTGTTTTTT. Its protein is CASSYQENTGELFF.

This CDR3 reads CASSQNPNQPQHF. DNA of the CDR3: TGTGCCAGCAGCCAGAACCCCAATCAGCCCCAGCATTTT. V usage is TRBV16 and J usage is TRBJ1-5; no firm D call. The CDR3 is 13 residues long. Germline values: CDR1 KGHSY, CDR2 FQNENV. V was trimmed by 3 bases and J by 3 bases, leaving 6 bases between them.

This clonotype was seen many times. This chain uses TRBV12-3 or TRBV12-4 with TRBJ2-1; D is unresolved. This CDR3 has 15 amino acids. The germline V and J ends were trimmed by 1 base and 2 bases, with 9 bases remaining between them. CDR3: CASSLGWGTYNEQFF. Written as DNA, the CDR3 is TGTGCCAGCAGTTTAGGGTGGGGAACCTACAATGAGCAGTTCTTC.

Comment on this clonotype: In this CDR3 the conserved last residue, phenylalanine or tryptophan, is missing, so a read error is likely. This chain connects TRBV3-1 to TRBJ2-1, with 7 bases matching TRBD2. Germline V gives CDR1 LGHDT, CDR2 YNNKEL (reference sequence). CDR3 length: 17 amino acids. The trim removed 4 bases at V and 0 bases at J, leaving 9 bases unmatched. CDR3 sequence: CASSPSREDLSYNEQFS. In DNA, the CDR3 is TGTGCCAGCAGCCCAAGCCGGGAGGATCTCTCCTACAATGAGCAGTTCTCC.

This clonotype was counted many times. A junction boundary mismatches the germline segment, possibly from a read error. The gene calls are TRBV5-1 and TRBJ2-1; 7 bases fit TRBD2. This CDR3 region has 15 residues. The germline V gene encodes CDR1 SGHRS and CDR2 YFSETQ. CDR3 loop: CASSLLAGAYNEQFF. The CDR3 DNA is TGTGCCAGCAGCTTGTTAGCGGGTGCTTACAATGAGCAGTTCTTC.

This clonotype was counted many times. The V and J genes are TRBV9 and TRBJ1-1; D is possibly TRBD1 (5 bases). The CDR3 runs 15 residues. Germline V gives CDR1 SGDLS, CDR2 YYNGEE. Trimming left V 1 base short and J 1 base short, with 11 bases between. The CDR3 reads CASSVRGVGNTEAFF. The DNA for the CDR3 is TGTGCCAGCAGCGTAAGGGGTGTGGGGAACACTGAAGCTTTCTTT.

This clonotype was recorded at least ten times. This chain connects TRBV14 to TRBJ2-7, with D unclear. Germline values: CDR1 SGHDN, CDR2 FVKESK. V lost 2 bases and J lost 3, with 8 bases in between. This CDR3 comprises 13 residues. The CDR3 sequence is CASSQNLYYEQYF. The CDR3 bases are TGTGCCAGCAGCCAAAACCTTTACTACGAGCAGTACTTC.

This clonotype was recorded many times. The chain joins TRBV28 to TRBJ2-3; 11 nucleotides line up with TRBD1. The germline V gene encodes CDR1 MDHEN and CDR2 SYDVKM. V lost 6 bases and J lost 1; bases outside the gene matches: 12. The CDR3 sequence is 18 residues long. The CDR3 loop is CASSRTGTGGLGTDTQYF. The CDR3 nucleotides read TGTGCCAGCAGCCGAACCGGGACAGGGGGGTTAGGCACAGATACGCAGTATTTT.

This clonotype was found many times. The rearrangement uses TRBV12-3 or TRBV12-4 and TRBJ2-7; unclear D gene. The V and J ends lost 3 bases and 6 bases respectively, with 12 bases between them. CDR3 length equals 13 residues. The CDR3 nucleotides are TGTGCCAGCAGTTTGAGTAGTGGAGTCGAGCAGTACGTC. This gives the protein CASSLSSGVEQYV.